This T cell receptor beta chain was found in a study of response to subunit inactivated influenza vaccine. The study's findings and limits: A suggestion made by the authors is that each seasonal influenza vaccination recruits few new T cells.

TCRdb recomputed calls from the RT-PCR reads with MiXCR, one row per CDR3 protein. The sample has 500,000 to 600,000 distinct CDR3 sequences; approximately 7.7% are singletons. Notes on this clonotype: What it recognizes is unknown.

Trimming stripped 3 bases from V and 5 bases from J, with 11 bases between. The CDR3 has 15 residues. This clonotype originated in a man between 50 and 75 years old who received an inactivated influenza vaccine. The chain is built from TRBV12-3 or TRBV12-4 and TRBJ1-6, with a tentative D call TRBD1 (5 bases). The sequenced sample was PBMCs from blood, obtained around 25 months after vaccination. The CDR3 loop reads CASSLTELDNSPLHF. In DNA form, the CDR3 reads TGTGCCAGCAGTTTGACAGAGCTCGATAATTCACCCCTCCACTTT.